This T cell receptor beta chain was profiled in a study of identical twins. The ends were cut back, 1 base at V and 6 bases at J, with 13 bases in the middle. Germline V CDR1 and CDR2: LGHDT, YNNKEL (reference sequence). The CDR3 is 14 residues long. In TCRdb, the 5' RACE reads were re-called with MiXCR into one record per CDR3 protein. The table lists 300,000 to 400,000 distinct CDR3 sequences, about 9% of them singletons. The table lists this clonotype with many counts. This chain links TRBV3-1 with TRBJ2-7; no reliable D call. Sample: naive T cells sorted from blood. The sequence was obtained from a woman in her fifties or sixties in good health. The CDR3 DNA reads TGTGCCAGCAGCCAAGGTGGGCAGGTCAGCGAGCAGTACTTC. It specifies CASSQGGQVSEQYF.